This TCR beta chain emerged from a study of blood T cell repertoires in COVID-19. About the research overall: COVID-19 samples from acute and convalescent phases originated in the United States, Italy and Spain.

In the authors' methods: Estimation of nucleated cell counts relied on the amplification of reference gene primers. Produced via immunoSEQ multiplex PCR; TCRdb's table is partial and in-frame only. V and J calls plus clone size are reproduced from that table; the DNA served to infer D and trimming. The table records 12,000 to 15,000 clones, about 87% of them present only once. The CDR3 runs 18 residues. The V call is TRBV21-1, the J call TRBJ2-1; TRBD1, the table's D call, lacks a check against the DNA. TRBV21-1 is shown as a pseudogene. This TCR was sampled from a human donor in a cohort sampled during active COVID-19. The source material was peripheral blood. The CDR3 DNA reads TGTGCCAGCAGCCCTGACAGGGGCAGGTCGGGAGGTATTAATGAGCAGTTCTTC. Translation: CASSPDRGRSGGINEQFF.